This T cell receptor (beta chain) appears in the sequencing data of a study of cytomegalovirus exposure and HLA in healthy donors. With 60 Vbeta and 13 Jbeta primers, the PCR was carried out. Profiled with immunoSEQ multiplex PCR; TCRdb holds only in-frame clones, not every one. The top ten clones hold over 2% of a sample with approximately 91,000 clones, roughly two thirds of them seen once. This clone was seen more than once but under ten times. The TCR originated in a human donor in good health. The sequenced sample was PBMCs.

CDR3 coding DNA: TGTGCCAGCAGTTCAGACAGATACGAGCAGTACTTC. Translated: CASSSDRYEQYF. The chain recombines TRBV28 with TRBJ2-7, with D perhaps matching TRBD1 (5 bases). The CDR3 loop spans 12 amino acids. Deletions cut 4 bases from V and 4 bases from J, with 8 bases between. Germline values: CDR1 MDHEN, CDR2 SYDVKM.